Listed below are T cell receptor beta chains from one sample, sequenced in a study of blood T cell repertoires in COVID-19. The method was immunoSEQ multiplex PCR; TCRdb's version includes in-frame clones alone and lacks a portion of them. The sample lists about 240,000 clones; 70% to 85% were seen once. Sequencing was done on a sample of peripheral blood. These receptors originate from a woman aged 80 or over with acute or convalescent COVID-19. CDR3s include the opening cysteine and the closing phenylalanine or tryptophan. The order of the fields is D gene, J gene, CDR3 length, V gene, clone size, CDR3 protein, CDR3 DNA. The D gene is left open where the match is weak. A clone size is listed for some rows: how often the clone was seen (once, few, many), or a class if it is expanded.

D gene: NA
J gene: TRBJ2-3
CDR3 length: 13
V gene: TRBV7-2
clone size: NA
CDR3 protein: CASSSSLPDTQYF
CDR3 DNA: TGTGCCAGCAGCTCATCGCTACCAGATACGCAGTATTTT

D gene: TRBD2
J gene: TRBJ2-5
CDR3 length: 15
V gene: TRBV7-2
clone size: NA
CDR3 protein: CASSVSGGAQETQYF
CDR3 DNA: TGTGCCAGCAGCGTTAGCGGGGGAGCACAAGAGACCCAGTACTTC

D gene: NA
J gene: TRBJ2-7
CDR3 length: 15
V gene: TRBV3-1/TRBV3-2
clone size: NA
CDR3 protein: CASSQAGTYSYEQYF
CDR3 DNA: TGTGCCAGCAGCCAGGCCGGGACATACTCCTACGAGCAGTACTTC

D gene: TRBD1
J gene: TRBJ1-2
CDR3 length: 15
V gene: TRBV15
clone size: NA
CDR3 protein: CATSRDRGGNYGYTF
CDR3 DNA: TGTGCCACCAGCAGAGATCGAGGGGGCAACTATGGCTACACCTTC

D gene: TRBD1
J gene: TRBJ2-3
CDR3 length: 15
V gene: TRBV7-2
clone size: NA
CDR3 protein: CASSQRDRGPDTQYF
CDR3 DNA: TGTGCCAGCAGCCAGCGGGACAGGGGACCAGATACGCAGTATTTT

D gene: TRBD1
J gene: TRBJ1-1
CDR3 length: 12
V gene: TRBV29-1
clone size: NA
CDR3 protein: CSVGQGRTEAFF
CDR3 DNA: TGCAGCGTGGGACAGGGTAGGACTGAAGCTTTCTTT

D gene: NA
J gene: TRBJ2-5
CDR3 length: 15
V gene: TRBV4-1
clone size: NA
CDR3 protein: CASSQMGTRFETQYF
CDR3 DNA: TGCGCCAGCAGCCAAATGGGAACTAGGTTTGAGACCCAGTACTTC

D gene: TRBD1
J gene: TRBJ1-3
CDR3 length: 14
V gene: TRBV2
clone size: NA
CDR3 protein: CASSRDRDRNTIYF
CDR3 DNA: TGTGCCAGCAGTCGGGACAGGGATAGAAACACCATATATTTT

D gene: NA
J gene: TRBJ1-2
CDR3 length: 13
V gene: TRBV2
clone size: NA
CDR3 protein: CASSGQGAVGYTF
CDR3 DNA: TGTGCCAGCAGTGGACAAGGGGCCGTAGGCTACACCTTC

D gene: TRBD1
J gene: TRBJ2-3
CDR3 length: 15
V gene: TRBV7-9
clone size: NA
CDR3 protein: CASSAGQGDTDTQYF
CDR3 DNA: TGTGCCAGCAGCGCCGGACAGGGGGATACAGATACGCAGTATTTT

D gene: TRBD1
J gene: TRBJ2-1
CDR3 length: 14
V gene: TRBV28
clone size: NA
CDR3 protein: CATRLGQGANEQFF
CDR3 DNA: TGTGCCACAAGATTGGGACAGGGGGCGAATGAGCAGTTCTTC

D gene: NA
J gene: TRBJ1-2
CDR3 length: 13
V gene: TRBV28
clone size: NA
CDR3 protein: CASSVAGYKGYTF
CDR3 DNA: TGTGCCAGCAGTGTGGCAGGATACAAAGGCTACACCTTC

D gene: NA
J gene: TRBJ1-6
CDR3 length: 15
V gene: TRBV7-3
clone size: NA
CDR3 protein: CASSLGAGSNSPLHF
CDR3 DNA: TGTGCCAGCAGCTTAGGGGCTGGCTCGAATTCACCCCTCCACTTT

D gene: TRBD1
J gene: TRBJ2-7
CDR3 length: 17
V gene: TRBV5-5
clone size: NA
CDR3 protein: CASKLTGTGGLSYEQYF
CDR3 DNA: TGTGCCAGCAAGCTCACCGGGACAGGGGGTCTCTCCTACGAGCAGTACTTC

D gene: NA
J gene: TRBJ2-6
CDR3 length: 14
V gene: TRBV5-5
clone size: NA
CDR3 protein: CASSSSPGANVLTF
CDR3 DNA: TGTGCCAGCAGCTCTAGCCCTGGGGCCAACGTCCTGACTTTC

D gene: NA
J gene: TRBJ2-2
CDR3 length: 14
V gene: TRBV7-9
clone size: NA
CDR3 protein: CASSGTGWGGELFF
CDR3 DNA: TGTGCCAGCAGCGGTACAGGGTGGGGCGGGGAGCTGTTTTTT

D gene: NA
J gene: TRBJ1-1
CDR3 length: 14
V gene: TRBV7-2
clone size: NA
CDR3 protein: CASSSSRVSSEAFF
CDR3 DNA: TGTGCCAGCAGCTCAAGCAGGGTGAGCTCTGAAGCTTTCTTT

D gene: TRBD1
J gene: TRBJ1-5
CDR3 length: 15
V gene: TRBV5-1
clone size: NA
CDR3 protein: CASSSQGNVGEPQHF
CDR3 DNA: TGCGCCAGCAGCTCACAGGGGAATGTCGGGGAGCCCCAGCATTTT

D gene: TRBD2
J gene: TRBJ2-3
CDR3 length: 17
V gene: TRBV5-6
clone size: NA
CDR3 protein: CASSFTSSGGRGDTQYF
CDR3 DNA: TGTGCCAGCAGCTTCACGTCTAGCGGGGGGCGTGGAGATACGCAGTATTTT

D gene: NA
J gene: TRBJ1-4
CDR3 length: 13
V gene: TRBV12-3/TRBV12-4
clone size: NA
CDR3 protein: CASSPLQGEKLFF
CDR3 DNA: TGTGCCAGCAGTCCCCTCCAGGGGGAAAAACTGTTTTTT

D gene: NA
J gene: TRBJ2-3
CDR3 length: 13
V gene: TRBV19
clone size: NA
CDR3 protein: CASSRDRGDTQYF
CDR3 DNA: TGTGCCAGTAGTAGGGACCGGGGGGATACGCAGTATTTT

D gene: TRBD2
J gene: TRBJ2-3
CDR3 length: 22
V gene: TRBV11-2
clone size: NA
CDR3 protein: CASSLTSRTSGGLVFRTDTQYF
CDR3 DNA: TGTGCCAGCAGTCTTACCTCTAGGACTAGCGGGGGGTTAGTCTTCCGTACAGATACGCAGTATTTT

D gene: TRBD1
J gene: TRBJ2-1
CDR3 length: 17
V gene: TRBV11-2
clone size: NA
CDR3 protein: CASSSSRDRGHLNEQFF
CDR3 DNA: TGTGCCAGCAGCTCTTCCCGGGACAGGGGGCATCTGAATGAGCAGTTCTTC

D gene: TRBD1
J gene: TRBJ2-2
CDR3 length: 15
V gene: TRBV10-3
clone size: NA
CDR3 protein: CAITPGTANTGELFF
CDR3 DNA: TGTGCCATCACCCCCGGGACAGCGAACACCGGGGAGCTGTTTTTT

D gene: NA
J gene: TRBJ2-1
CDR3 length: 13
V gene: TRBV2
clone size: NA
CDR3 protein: CASSEAGGNEQFF
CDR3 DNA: TGTGCCAGCAGTGAAGCGGGGGGCAATGAGCAGTTCTTC

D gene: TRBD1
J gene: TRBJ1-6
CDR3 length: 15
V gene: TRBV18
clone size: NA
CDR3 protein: CASSPGQGANSPLHF
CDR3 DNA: TGTGCCAGCTCACCCGGACAGGGGGCAAATTCACCCCTCCACTTT

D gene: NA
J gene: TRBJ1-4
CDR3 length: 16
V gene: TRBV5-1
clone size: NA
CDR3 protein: CASSLAGGGGDEKLFF
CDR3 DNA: TGCGCCAGCAGCTTGGCCGGCGGGGGTGGAGATGAAAAACTGTTTTTT

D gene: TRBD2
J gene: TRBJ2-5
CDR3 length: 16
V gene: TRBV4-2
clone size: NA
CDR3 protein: CASSQERLAGKETQYF
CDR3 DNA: TGTGCCAGCAGCCAAGAACGACTAGCGGGGAAAGAGACCCAGTACTTC

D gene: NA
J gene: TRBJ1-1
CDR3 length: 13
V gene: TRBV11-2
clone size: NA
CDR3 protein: CASSLAEGTEAFF
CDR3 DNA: TGTGCCAGCAGCTTAGCGGAGGGGACTGAAGCTTTCTTT

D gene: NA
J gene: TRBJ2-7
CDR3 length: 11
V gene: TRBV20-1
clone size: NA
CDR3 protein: CSGEASGEQYF
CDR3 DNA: TGCAGTGGGGAGGCTTCGGGTGAGCAGTACTTC

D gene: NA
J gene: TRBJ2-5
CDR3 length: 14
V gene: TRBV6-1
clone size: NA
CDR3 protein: CASSEGLMVETQYF
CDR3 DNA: TGTGCCAGCAGTGAAGGGCTCATGGTAGAGACCCAGTACTTC

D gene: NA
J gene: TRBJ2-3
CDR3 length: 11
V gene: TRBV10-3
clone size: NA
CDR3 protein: CATTAADTQYF
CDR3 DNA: TGTGCCACGACTGCCGCCGATACGCAGTATTTT

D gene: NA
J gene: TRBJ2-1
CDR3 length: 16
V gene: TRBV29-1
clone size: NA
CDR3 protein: CSATLMMGGYRNEQFF
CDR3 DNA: TGCAGCGCCACCCTAATGATGGGGGGTTACCGCAATGAGCAGTTCTTC

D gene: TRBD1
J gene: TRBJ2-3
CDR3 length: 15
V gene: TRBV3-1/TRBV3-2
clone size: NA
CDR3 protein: CASSLRTGGTDTQYF
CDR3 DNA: TGTGCCAGCAGCCTCCGGACAGGGGGCACAGATACGCAGTATTTT

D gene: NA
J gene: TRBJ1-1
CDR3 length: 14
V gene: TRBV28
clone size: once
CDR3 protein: CASSLRQESGQAFF
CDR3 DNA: TGTGCCAGCAGTTTACGACAGGAGTCGGGGCAAGCTTTCTTT

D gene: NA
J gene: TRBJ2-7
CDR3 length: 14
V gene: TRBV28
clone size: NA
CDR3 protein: CASSPEGANYEQYF
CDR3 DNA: TGTGCCAGCAGTCCAGAGGGTGCGAACTACGAGCAGTACTTC

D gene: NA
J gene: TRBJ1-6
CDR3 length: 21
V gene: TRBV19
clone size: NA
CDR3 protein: CASSPGAPGHASLARNSPLHF
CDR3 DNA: TGTGCCAGTAGCCCTGGGGCACCGGGACACGCGTCCCTCGCCCGAAATTCACCCCTCCACTTT

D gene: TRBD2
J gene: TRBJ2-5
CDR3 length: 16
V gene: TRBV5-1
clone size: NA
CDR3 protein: CASSLTPSGRQETQYF
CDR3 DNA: TGCGCCAGCAGCTTGACCCCCAGCGGGAGGCAAGAGACCCAGTACTTC

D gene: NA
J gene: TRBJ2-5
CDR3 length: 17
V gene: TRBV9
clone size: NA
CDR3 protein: CASSVAERGGVQETQYF
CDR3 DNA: TGTGCCAGCAGCGTAGCTGAGAGAGGGGGGGTCCAAGAGACCCAGTACTTC

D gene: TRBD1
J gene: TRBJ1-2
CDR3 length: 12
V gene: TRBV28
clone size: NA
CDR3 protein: CASKTGAYGYTF
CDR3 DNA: TGTGCCAGCAAAACAGGGGCCTATGGCTACACCTTC

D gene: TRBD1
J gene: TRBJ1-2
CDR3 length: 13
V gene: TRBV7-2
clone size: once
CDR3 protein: CASSLRQGDGYTF
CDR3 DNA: TGTGCCAGCAGCCTTCGACAGGGCGATGGCTACACCTTC

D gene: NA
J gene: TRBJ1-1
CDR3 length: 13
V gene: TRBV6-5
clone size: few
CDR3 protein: CASKRQLNTEAFF
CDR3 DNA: TGTGCCAGCAAGAGACAGCTGAACACTGAAGCTTTCTTT

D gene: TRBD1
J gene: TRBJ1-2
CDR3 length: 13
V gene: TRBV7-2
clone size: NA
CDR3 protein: CASSPGQGYGYTF
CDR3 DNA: TGTGCCAGCAGCCCGGGACAGGGATATGGCTACACCTTC

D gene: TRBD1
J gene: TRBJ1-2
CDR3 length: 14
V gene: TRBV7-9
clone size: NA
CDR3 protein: CASSLGQGNYGYTF
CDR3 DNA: TGTGCCAGCAGCCTTGGACAGGGGAACTATGGCTACACCTTC

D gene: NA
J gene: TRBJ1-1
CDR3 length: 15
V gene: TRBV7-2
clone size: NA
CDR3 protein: CASSPRKGMYTEAFF
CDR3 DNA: TGTGCCAGCAGCCCCAGAAAGGGGATGTACACTGAAGCTTTCTTT

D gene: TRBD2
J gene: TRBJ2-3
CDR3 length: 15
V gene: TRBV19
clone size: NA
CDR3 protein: CASSTLAGRTDTQYF
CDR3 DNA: TGTGCCAGTAGTACCTTAGCGGGGCGTACAGATACGCAGTATTTT